The clone carrying this T cell receptor (beta chain) has at least ten counts. The target antigen is unknown. This sample was included in a study of neurological immune-mediated disorders. Study-wide results and limits: HTLV-1-associated myelopathy displayed the greatest TCR clonal expansion, and multiple sclerosis exhibited the smallest, lower than that of healthy controls. None of the CDR3 amino acid sequences of expanded clones were shared across subjects, and this suggested private repertoires in all groups.

From germline, CDR1 is DFQATT and CDR2 SNEGSKA (reference sequence). This CDR3 is built from 14 residues. The V end was cut by 5 bases, the J end by 2 bases, with 16 bases between. Sorted libraries came from approximately 1 million CD4+ or CD8+ T cells. The authors produced cDNA by 5'RACE using 10-nucleotide random UMIs. One entry per CDR3 protein results from TCRdb running MiXCR on the 5' RACE reads. The sample gives fewer than 55,000 distinct CDR3 sequences, over 6% of which show up once; around 0.52% is in the top ten. Sequenced input: CD4+ T cells from blood. This TCR was sampled from a woman aged 35 to 49 in good health. The chain employs TRBV20-1 and TRBJ2-7; weak D call: TRBD1 (6 bases). The CDR3 coding sequence is TGCAGTGCTCCGAGAGGGGGACGGCCCTACGAGCAGTACTTC. Translating gives CSAPRGGRPYEQYF.